This paragraph reports one TCR beta chain. Its target is unknown. The entry originates in a study of cytomegalovirus exposure and HLA in healthy donors. Overall study results and limits: Fewer than 200 TCR beta chains were listed as cytomegalovirus-associated. Being indistinguishable, some V segments were excluded, TRBV6-2 and TRBV6-3 among them.

PCR employed 60 Vbeta and 13 Jbeta primers. TCRdb's copy holds only in-frame clones and misses some; the assay was immunoSEQ multiplex PCR. The sample includes about 140,000 clones, around 73% of them seen just once. V was pared by 5 bases and J by 15 bases, with 7 bases of the junction left unmatched. The CDR3 totals 12 residues. Germline loops: CDR1 SGHVS, CDR2 FQNEAQ. The chain couples TRBV7-8 to TRBJ1-6; 7 nucleotides line up with TRBD1. This receptor was identified in a woman between 40 and 55 years old in good health and CMV-seronegative. The source material was PBMCs. CDR3 region: CASSHRQGDLHF. CDR3 nucleotide sequence: TGTGCCAGCAGCCATAGACAGGGTGACCTCCACTTT. Full variable domain (remainder filled in from reference TRBV7-8 and TRBJ1-6): GAGVSQSPRYKVAKRGQDVALRCDPISGHVSLFWYQQALGQGPEFLTYFQNEAQLDKSGLPSDRFFAERPEGSVSTLKIQRTQQEDSAVYLCASSHRQGDLHFGNGTRLTVT.